The source of this TCR beta chain is a study of T cells in Graves' hyperthyroidism and ophthalmopathy. The table lists this clonotype with many counts. Authors of the study amplified TCR beta CDR3 regions from RNA transcripts. The HTBI primer set served for first-round RT-PCR of the TCR CDR3. Each CDR3 protein is one row after TCRdb ran MiXCR on the multiplex PCR reads. Altogether about 640,000 distinct CDR3 sequences are present, about 14% being singletons, with the ten largest covering approximately 12%. The CDR3 covers 14 residues. With V trimmed by 5 bases and J by 2 bases, 4 bases remained unmatched. CDR1 SGHRS and CDR2 YFSETQ come from the germline V gene.

This chain joins TRBV5-1 and TRBJ2-1, with 7 bases identical to TRBD2. This TCR derives from a woman aged 45-59 years with Graves' ophthalmopathy. The sample comprised blood. CDR3 nucleotide sequence: TGCGCCAGCAGGGCTAGCGGCACCTACAATGAGCAGTTCTTC. Residues: CASRASGTYNEQFF. The whole variable domain, filled in from reference TRBV5-1 and TRBJ2-1, reads KAGVTQTPRYLIKTRGQQVTLSCSPISGHRSVSWYQQTPGQGLQFLFEYFSETQRNKGNFPGRFSGRQFSNSRSEMNVSTLELGDSALYLCASRASGTYNEQFFGPGTRLTVL.